A single sample is the source of the 18 T cell receptor beta chains below, sequenced in a study of lymphopenia after photon versus proton radiotherapy. Sequencing used immunoSEQ multiplex PCR; TCRdb keeps in-frame clones, though not all of them. The sample has about 64,000 clones, about 85% seen once. The input for sequencing was peripheral blood, taken from a patient treated with proton-based radiotherapy. The receptor set was obtained from a man older than 75 with esophageal cancer.

The rearrangement uses TRBV2 and TRBJ1-3; 9 bases agree with TRBD1. J gave up 5 bases and V 6 bases, and 2 bases lay outside the gene matches. This CDR3 has 13 amino acids. Germline CDR1 reads SNHLY; CDR2 reads FYNNEI. This CDR3 is CASRGQGRNTIYF. The CDR3 DNA reads as TGTGCCAGCAGGGGACAGGGCCGAAACACCATATATTTT.

This rearrangement joins TRBV7-2 to TRBJ1-3; D remains ambiguous. V lost 3 bases to trimming and J lost 0 bases, with 15 bases between them. The CDR3 runs to 17 residues. Germline V lookup: CDR1 SGHTA, CDR2 FQGNSA. The CDR3 DNA sequence: TGTGCCAGCAGCTTCGGGTCTAAGTTGGACTCTGGAAACACCATATATTTT. Protein sequence: CASSFGSKLDSGNTIYF.

This rearrangement joins TRBV5-6 to TRBJ1-2; tentatively, D is TRBD1 (5 bases). CDR3 length equals 13 residues. The V end lost 4 bases, the J end lost 4 bases, and 11 bases lay between the germline ends. Per germline, CDR1 SGHDT and CDR2 YYEEEE. The DNA for the CDR3 is TGTGCCAGCAGCCCCGGACATGCCTATGGCTACACCTTC. Encoded protein: CASSPGHAYGYTF.

This clone was recorded a few times. The chain joins TRBV19 to TRBJ1-5; D perhaps matches TRBD1 (5 bases). Deletions cut 4 bases from V and 7 bases from J, with 11 bases between. Looked up from germline, CDR1 is LNHDA and CDR2 is SQIVND (reference sequence). CDR3 length: 13 amino acids. CDR3 residues: CASSNGGEQPQHF. In DNA, the CDR3 is TGTGCCAGTAGTAACGGGGGTGAGCAGCCCCAGCATTTT.

This sequence joins TRBV7-2 and TRBJ1-1, with D unresolved. The CDR3 spans 15 residues. V was trimmed by 2 bases and J by 2 bases, leaving 12 bases between them. Germline CDR1 SGHTA, CDR2 FQGNSA. The CDR3 here is CASSLYRGGNTEAFF. The CDR3 bases are TGTGCCAGCAGCTTATATCGGGGAGGTAACACTGAAGCTTTCTTT.

The genes are TRBV23-1 and TRBJ2-5; D uncertain. TRBJ2-7 explains the end of the DNA better; the J call may be wrong. TRBV23-1 is classed as an ORF, of uncertain function. This CDR3 has 13 amino acids. The CDR3 reads CASTLRSGYEQYF. The CDR3 DNA reads as TGCGCCAGCACGCTAAGGTCCGGGTACGAGCAGTACTTC.

This clone has a single count. V is TRBV6-5 and J is TRBJ2-7; D is unclear. Germline loops: CDR1 MNHEY, CDR2 SVGAGI. The CDR3 is made up of 12 amino acids. V gave up 6 bases and J gave up 2 bases, with 8 bases separating them. Here the CDR3 DNA reads TGTGCCAGCAGGGGAAGTCCCTACGAGCAGTACTTC. Translation: CASRGSPYEQYF.

This chain links TRBV7-9 with TRBJ2-7; D may match TRBD1 or TRBD2 (7 bases each). CDR3 length equals 14 residues. V dropped 4 bases and J dropped 3 bases, with 13 bases sitting between them. The germline V gene encodes CDR1 SEHNR and CDR2 FQNEAQ (reference sequence). CDR3 DNA sequence: TGTGCCAGCAGCTCGGGGGGACAGCTCTACGAGCAGTACTTC. This gives the protein CASSSGGQLYEQYF. The whole variable domain, remainder taken from reference TRBV7-9 and TRBJ2-7, is DTGVSQNPRHKITKRGQNVTFRCDPISEHNRLYWYRQTLGQGPEFLTYFQNEAQLEKSRLLSDRFSAERPKGSFSTLEIQRTEQGDSAMYLCASSSGGQLYEQYFGPGTRLTVT.

V is TRBV7-3 and J is TRBJ1-3; D perhaps matches TRBD1 (6 bases). Germline lookup yields CDR1 SGHTA and CDR2 FQGTGA. V was shortened by 2 bases and J by 2 bases, with 10 bases between the two germline ends. This CDR3 contains 15 residues. The CDR3 protein is CASSLYGTTGNTIYF. The CDR3 region has the DNA TGTGCCAGCAGCTTATATGGGACAACTGGAAACACCATATATTTT. The full variable domain, its missing parts supplied by reference TRBV7-3 and TRBJ1-3, is GAGVSQTPSNKVTEKGKYVELRCDPISGHTALYWYRQSLGQGPEFLIYFQGTGAADDSGLPNDRFFAVRPEGSVSTLKIQRTERGDSAVYLCASSLYGTTGNTIYFGEGSWLTVV.

The rearrangement links TRBV6-1 to TRBJ2-7; 10 bases map to TRBD1. The CDR3 consists of 14 residues. CDR1 is MNHNS, CDR2 SASEGT, per germline. V dropped 9 bases and J dropped 7; count of bases not matched to a gene: 12. The CDR3 DNA sequence: TGTGCCAGTACAGGGGGACAGGGGTATATGGAGCAGTACTTC. This sequence encodes CASTGGQGYMEQYF.

The V call is TRBV19, the J call TRBJ2-7; D is possibly TRBD2 (6 bases). CDR3 length equals 13 residues. V lost 4 bases, J lost 7 bases, and 14 bases lay in between. Germline V gene sequence: CDR1 LNHDA, CDR2 SQIVND (reference sequence). The CDR3 nucleotides are TGTGCCAGTAGTAGCGGGGAGTCGGGTGAGCAGTACTTC. Protein product: CASSSGESGEQYF.

The rearrangement links TRBV5-6 to TRBJ1-2; no firm D call. In germline, CDR1 is SGHDT, CDR2 YYEEEE. The CDR3 contains 14 residues. Deletions cut 0 bases from V and 3 bases from J, with 9 bases between. CDR3 region: CASSLDIRYYGYTF. DNA for the CDR3: TGTGCCAGCAGCTTGGACATCCGATACTATGGCTACACCTTC.

The V gene is TRBV29-1, the J gene TRBJ1-2, with D possibly matching TRBD1 (6 bases). Germline V lookup: CDR1 SQVTM, CDR2 ANQGSEA. CDR3 size: 13 residues. Trimming took 2 bases from V and 2 from J, leaving 9 bases between them. The CDR3 coding sequence is TGCAGCGTTGAAAGGCAGGGGAACTATGGCTACACCTTC. Translated, it gives CSVERQGNYGYTF.

CDR3 loop: CATLFGLSSYEQYF. CDR3 sequence (DNA): TGTGCCACCCTGTTTGGGTTAAGCTCCTACGAGCAGTACTTC. The chain uses TRBV6-1 and TRBJ2-7, with unresolved D. The CDR3 runs 14 residues. Germline values: CDR1 MNHNS, CDR2 SASEGT. V shed 10 bases and J shed 0 bases, with 16 bases lying between them.

This clone was picked up one time. The chain recombines TRBV6-6 with TRBJ1-4; 7 positions agree with TRBD1. V was pared by 5 bases and J by 8 bases, with 11 bases of the junction left unmatched. CDR3 length equals 15 residues. Germline CDR1 and CDR2: MNHNY and SVGAGI (reference sequence). The DNA for the CDR3 is TGTGCCAGCAGTATAACAGGGGTTGGCGGGGAAAAACTGTTTTTT. Translated: CASSITGVGGEKLFF.

This chain connects TRBV11-2 to TRBJ1-2; the D gene is possibly TRBD1 (5 bases). Germline V gene data show CDR1 as SGHAT and CDR2 as FQNNGV. Between the trimmed V and J ends, which lost 0 bases and 7 bases, there was a span of 18 bases. This CDR3 spans 16 amino acids. The CDR3 DNA is TGTGCCAGCAGCTTAGATCGTCTGGGGGGGACCACTGGCTACACCTTC. This gives the protein CASSLDRLGGTTGYTF.

This chain links TRBV19 with TRBJ2-2, with D possibly matching TRBD2 (6 bases). Per the germline V gene, CDR1 is LNHDA and CDR2 is SQIVND (reference sequence). Trimming left V 8 bases short and J 3 bases short, with 13 bases between. This CDR3 has 14 residues. The CDR3 region is CASLGAGYTGELFF. As DNA, the CDR3 is TGTGCCAGTCTCGGGGCGGGGTACACCGGGGAGCTGTTTTTT. The full variable domain, with the rest looked up from reference TRBV19 and TRBJ2-2, is DGGITQSPKYLFRKEGQNVTLSCEQNLNHDAMYWYRQDPGQGLRLIYYSQIVNDFQKGDIAEGYSVSREKKESFPLTVTSAQKNPTAFYLCASLGAGYTGELFFGEGSRLTVL.

This CDR3 reads CASSRQGVLLTF. The DNA for the CDR3 is TGTGCCAGCAGTCGTCAGGGGGTACTTCTCACCTTC. V usage is TRBV2 and J usage is TRBJ1-2; 7 positions agree with TRBD1. The CDR3 is 12 amino acids. The J segment lost 13 bases and the V segment lost 5 bases, leaving 10 bases of the junction unmatched. Germline CDR1 SNHLY, CDR2 FYNNEI.